This is a list of T cell receptor beta chains from one sample in a study of Ad26.COV2.S vaccination and SARS-CoV-2 variants. TCRdb's copy holds only in-frame clones and misses some; the assay was immunoSEQ multiplex PCR. This table holds about 350,000 clones, about nine tenths found once. The sample here was peripheral blood, taken in a trial of Ad26.COV2.S vaccine versus placebo. These receptors all stem from a person between 18 and 60 years old who received the Ad26.COV2.S COVID-19 vaccine or a placebo. Each CDR3 is given with its conserved first and last residue. The D gene is left open where the match is weak. Only part of the rows carry a size: once, few, many, or a class if the clone is expanded.

V gene,clone size,D gene,J gene,CDR3 protein,CDR3 DNA
TRBV9,NA,NA,TRBJ2-1,CASSVTASSYNEQFF,TGTGCCAGCAGCGTCACCGCGAGCTCCTACAATGAGCAGTTCTTC
TRBV6-2/TRBV6-3,NA,NA,TRBJ1-4,CASSYTLLQSSEEKLFF,TGTGCCAGCAGTTACACACTCCTACAGTCGTCGGAAGAAAAACTGTTTTTT
TRBV5-6,once,NA,TRBJ2-1,CASRNSPSSYNEQFF,TGTGCCAGCAGAAATAGTCCCTCCTCCTACAATGAGCAGTTCTTC
TRBV28,NA,NA,TRBJ1-6,CASSLEITYNSPLHF,TGTGCCAGCAGCCTCGAGATCACCTATAATTCACCCCTCCACTTT
TRBV6-5,NA,TRBD1,TRBJ2-1,CASRPRQGYNEQFF,TGTGCCAGCAGACCGCGACAGGGCTACAATGAGCAGTTCTTC
TRBV18,NA,NA,TRBJ2-7,CASSPGGGPDEQYF,TGTGCCAGCTCACCGGGGGGCGGGCCGGACGAGCAGTACTTC
TRBV23-1,once,NA,TRBJ2-4,CASSLDGAGAKNIQYF,TGCGCCAGCAGTCTCGATGGGGCAGGGGCCAAAAACATTCAGTACTTC
TRBV28,NA,TRBD1,TRBJ1-6,CASSPGTGSPSPLHF,TGTGCCAGCAGTCCCGGGACAGGGTCCCCTTCACCCCTCCACTTT
TRBV6-4,NA,TRBD1,TRBJ1-1,CASSDNYRGTEAFF,TGTGCCAGCAGTGATAATTACAGGGGCACTGAAGCTTTCTTT
TRBV27,NA,NA,TRBJ1-4,CASSLWQGGNEKLFF,TGTGCCAGCAGTTTATGGCAGGGAGGGAATGAAAAACTGTTTTTT
TRBV12-3/TRBV12-4,NA,NA,TRBJ1-5,CASRGVSNQPQHF,TGTGCCAGCAGGGGGGTCAGCAATCAGCCCCAGCATTTT
TRBV7-3,NA,TRBD1,TRBJ2-1,CASSGVGQGGNEQFF,TGTGCCAGCAGCGGCGTTGGACAGGGGGGCAATGAGCAGTTCTTC
TRBV4-1,NA,TRBD1,TRBJ1-1,CASSQAGTGGKNTEAFF,TGCGCCAGCAGCCAAGCAGGGACAGGGGGAAAGAACACTGAAGCTTTCTTT
TRBV5-1,NA,NA,TRBJ2-5,CASSSSTETQYF,TGCGCCAGCAGCTCGTCCACAGAGACCCAGTACTTC
TRBV7-3,NA,NA,TRBJ2-3,CASSPVGTSKDTQYF,TGTGCCAGCAGCCCCGTAGGCACTAGCAAAGATACGCAGTATTTT
TRBV12-5,NA,NA,TRBJ2-7,CASGSGQWEQYF,TGTGCTAGTGGCTCGGGACAATGGGAGCAGTACTTC
TRBV2,NA,NA,TRBJ2-7,CASSESGRITSEQYF,TGTGCCAGCAGTGAGTCTGGCCGAATAACTAGCGAGCAGTACTTC
TRBV3-1/TRBV3-2,NA,TRBD1,TRBJ1-2,CASRKDRGYTF,TGTGCCAGCAGAAAGGACAGGGGCTACACCTTC
TRBV11-2,NA,NA,TRBJ2-3,CASSLQPGTADTQYF,TGTGCCAGCAGCTTACAGCCGGGGACCGCGGATACGCAGTATTTT
TRBV9,NA,TRBD1,TRBJ1-5,CASSGGTASNQPQHF,TGTGCCAGCAGCGGAGGGACAGCTAGTAATCAGCCCCAGCATTTT
TRBV6-4,NA,NA,TRBJ1-1,CASRSDSNTEAFF,TGTGCCAGCAGATCGGACTCGAACACTGAAGCTTTCTTT
TRBV7-6,NA,NA,TRBJ2-7,CASSPTPKTPPSLYEQYF,TGTGCCAGCAGCCCCACCCCTAAGACTCCTCCCTCCCTCTACGAGCAGTACTTC
TRBV27,few,NA,TRBJ1-3,CASSSTLGNTIYF,TGTGCCAGCAGTAGTACCTTGGGAAACACCATATATTTT
TRBV7-9,NA,TRBD2,TRBJ2-3,CASSRTSGGTDTQYF,TGTGCCAGCAGCCGGACTAGCGGGGGTACAGATACGCAGTATTTT
TRBV24-1,NA,TRBD2,TRBJ2-5,CATSDPASGRRVSQETQYF,TGTGCCACCAGTGACCCCGCTAGCGGGAGGCGCGTTTCACAAGAGACCCAGTACTTC
TRBV7-3,NA,TRBD1,TRBJ1-6,CASSTGTDNSPLHF,TGTGCCAGCAGCACCGGGACAGATAATTCACCCCTCCACTTT